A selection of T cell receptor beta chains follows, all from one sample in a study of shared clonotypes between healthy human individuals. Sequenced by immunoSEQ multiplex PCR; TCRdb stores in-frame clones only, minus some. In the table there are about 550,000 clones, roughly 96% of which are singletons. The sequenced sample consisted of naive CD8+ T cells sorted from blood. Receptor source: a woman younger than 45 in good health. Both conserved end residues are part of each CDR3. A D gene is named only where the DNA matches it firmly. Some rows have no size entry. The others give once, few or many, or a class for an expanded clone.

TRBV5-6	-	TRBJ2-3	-	CASSFQQGLDTQYF	TGTGCCAGCAGCTTTCAACAGGGTTTAGATACGCAGTATTTT
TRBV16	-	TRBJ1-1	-	CASSPPGNTEAFF	TGTGCCAGCAGCCCGCCTGGGAACACTGAAGCTTTCTTT
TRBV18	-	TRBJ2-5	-	CASSPIQGEETQYF	TGTGCCAGCTCACCTATACAGGGCGAAGAGACCCAGTACTTC
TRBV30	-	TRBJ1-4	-	CAWTATNEKLFF	TGTGCCTGGACAGCAACTAATGAAAAACTGTTTTTT
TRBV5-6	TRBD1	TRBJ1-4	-	CASSLGRQGGKLFF	TGTGCCAGCAGCTTGGGAAGACAGGGTGGTAAACTGTTTTTT
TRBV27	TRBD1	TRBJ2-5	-	CASSLTTGLRETQYF	TGTGCCAGCAGTTTAACGACAGGGTTGCGAGAGACCCAGTACTTC
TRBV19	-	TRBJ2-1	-	CASTSPGVYNEQFF	TGTGCCAGTACCAGCCCGGGGGTCTACAATGAGCAGTTCTTC
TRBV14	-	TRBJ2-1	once	CASSGSPGPPNEQFF	TGTGCCAGCAGCGGGAGCCCCGGACCCCCGAATGAGCAGTTCTTC
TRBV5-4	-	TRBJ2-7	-	CASSEFDEQYF	TGTGCCAGCTCGGAGTTCGACGAGCAGTACTTC
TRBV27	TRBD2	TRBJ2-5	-	CASSLTGGAREQYF	TGTGCCAGCAGTTTAACGGGAGGGGCAAGGGAGCAGTACTTC
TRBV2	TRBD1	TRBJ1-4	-	CASSFARDRGFGKLFF	TGTGCCAGCAGTTTTGCTCGGGACAGGGGATTTGGAAAACTGTTTTTT
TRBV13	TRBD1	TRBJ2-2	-	CASSLIGSAPGGTGELFF	TGTGCCAGCAGCTTAATCGGTTCTGCCCCAGGGGGCACCGGGGAGCTGTTTTTT
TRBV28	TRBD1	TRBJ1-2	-	CATHRPFRDRVNYGYTF	TGTGCCACCCACCGGCCTTTCCGGGACAGAGTAAACTATGGCTACACCTTC
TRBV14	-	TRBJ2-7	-	CASSQASSYEQYF	TGTGCCAGCAGCCAAGCTTCTTCCTACGAGCAGTACTTC
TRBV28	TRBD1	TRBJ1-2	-	CASSLTGTGVGYTF	TGTGCCAGCAGTTTAACCGGGACAGGGGTTGGCTACACCTTC
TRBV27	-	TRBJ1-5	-	CASSFQGPNQPQHF	TGTGCCAGCAGTTTCCAGGGGCCTAATCAGCCCCAGCATTTT
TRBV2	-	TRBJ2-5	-	CASSPSGAKWEQYF	TGTGCCAGCAGCCCCTCGGGGGCCAAGTGGGAGCAGTACTTC
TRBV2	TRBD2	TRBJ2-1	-	CASTYPTSGAPDEQFF	TGTGCCAGCACTTACCCGACTAGCGGGGCCCCTGATGAGCAGTTCTTC
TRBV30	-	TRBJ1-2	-	CAWSPMTVGGGYGYTF	TGTGCCTGGAGTCCAATGACAGTGGGCGGGGGCTATGGCTACACCTTC
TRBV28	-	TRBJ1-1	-	CASSYSGSNTEAFF	TGTGCCAGCAGTTATTCGGGAAGTAACACTGAAGCTTTCTTT
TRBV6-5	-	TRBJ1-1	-	CASIGRAKNTEAFF	TGTGCCAGCATTGGTCGGGCCAAGAACACTGAAGCTTTCTTT
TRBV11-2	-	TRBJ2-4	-	CASSGLENIQYF	TGTGCCAGCAGTGGACTTGAAAACATTCAGTACTTC
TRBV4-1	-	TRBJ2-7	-	CASSQVRNSREQYF	TGCGCCAGCAGCCAAGTTCGGAACTCGCGCGAGCAGTACTTC
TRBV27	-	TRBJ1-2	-	CASSSGHGYTF	TGTGCCAGCTCATCTGGTCATGGCTACACCTTC
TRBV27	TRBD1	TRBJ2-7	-	CASRRQGLSSYEQYF	TGTGCCAGCAGAAGACAGGGGCTAAGCTCCTACGAGCAGTACTTC
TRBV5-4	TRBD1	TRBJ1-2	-	CASSLPGQLDGYTF	TGTGCCAGCAGCTTGCCGGGACAGCTGGACGGCTACACCTTC
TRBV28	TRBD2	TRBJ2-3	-	CASSSPRGGRLKNLSGADTQYF	TGTGCCAGCAGTTCACCCCGGGGGGGACGCCTAAAGAACCTCTCTGGGGCAGATACGCAGTATTTT
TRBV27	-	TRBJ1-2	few	CASSLGGAWEGYTF	TGTGCCAGCAGTTTAGGAGGGGCCTGGGAAGGCTACACCTTC
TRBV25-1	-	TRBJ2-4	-	CASSTQGGIGNIQYF	TGTGCCAGCAGTACCCAAGGGGGGATCGGTAACATTCAGTACTTC
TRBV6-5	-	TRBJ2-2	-	CASSYHTNTGELFF	TGTGCCAGCAGTTACCACACGAACACCGGGGAGCTGTTTTTT
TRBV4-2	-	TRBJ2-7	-	CASSQDARGAYEQYF	TGTGCCAGCAGCCAGGACGCTAGGGGTGCCTACGAGCAGTACTTC
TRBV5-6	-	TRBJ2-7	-	CASSPGAGAYEQYF	TGTGCCAGCAGCCCGGGAGCCGGGGCCTACGAGCAGTACTTC
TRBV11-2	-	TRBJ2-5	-	CASSLDRTGRETQYF	TGTGCCAGCAGCTTAGATCGGACGGGGAGAGAGACCCAGTACTTC
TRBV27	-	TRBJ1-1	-	CASSFVVNTEAFF	TGTGCCAGCAGTTTTGTGGTCAACACTGAAGCTTTCTTT
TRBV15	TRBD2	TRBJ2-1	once	CATSSPPGTSGRETYNEQFF	TGTGCCACCAGCTCACCACCCGGGACTAGCGGGAGGGAGACCTACAATGAGCAGTTCTTC
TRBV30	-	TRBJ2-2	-	CAWSVGTANTGELFF	TGTGCCTGGAGTGTTGGAACGGCGAACACCGGGGAGCTGTTTTTT
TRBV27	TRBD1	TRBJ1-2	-	CASSSGTGTNYGYTF	TGTGCCAGCAGTTCCGGGACAGGTACTAACTATGGCTACACCTTC
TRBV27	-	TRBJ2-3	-	CASSPYSGMSTDTQYF	TGTGCCAGCAGTCCCTATAGCGGAATGAGCACAGATACGCAGTATTTT
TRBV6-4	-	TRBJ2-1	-	CASSAGTTYEQFF	TGTGCCAGCAGCGCCGGGACCACATATGAGCAGTTCTTC
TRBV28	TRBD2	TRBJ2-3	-	CASTLRTSGMDTQYF	TGTGCCAGCACCCTCCGGACTAGCGGGATGGATACGCAGTATTTT
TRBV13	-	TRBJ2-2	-	CASSFSHPNTGELFF	TGTGCCAGCAGCTTTTCCCATCCGAACACCGGGGAGCTGTTTTTT
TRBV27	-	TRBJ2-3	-	CASMRGGSTDTQYF	TGTGCCAGCATGAGGGGGGGAAGCACAGATACGCAGTATTTT
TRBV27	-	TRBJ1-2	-	CASSPRGLNYGYTF	TGTGCCAGCAGTCCGAGGGGACTAAACTATGGCTACACCTTC
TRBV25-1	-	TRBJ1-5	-	CASRGWGNNQPQHF	TGTGCCAGCAGGGGGTGGGGGAACAATCAGCCCCAGCATTTT
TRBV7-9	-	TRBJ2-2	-	CASRPTPDTGELFF	TGTGCCAGCAGGCCAACTCCGGACACCGGGGAGCTGTTTTTT
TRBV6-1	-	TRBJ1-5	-	CASSEFVEYSNQPQHF	TGTGCCAGCAGTGAGTTTGTCGAGTATAGCAATCAGCCCCAGCATTTT
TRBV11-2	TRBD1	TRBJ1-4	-	CASSQWTGGGGKLFF	TGTGCCAGCAGCCAGTGGACAGGGGGTGGCGGGAAACTGTTTTTT
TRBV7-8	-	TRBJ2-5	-	CASSFRWVETQYF	TGTGCCAGCAGCTTCCGCTGGGTGGAGACCCAGTACTTC
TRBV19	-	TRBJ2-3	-	CASTIGGSSADTQYF	TGTGCCAGTACCATAGGAGGCAGTTCCGCAGATACGCAGTATTTT
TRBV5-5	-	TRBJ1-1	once	CASRLQGGMNTEAFF	TGTGCCAGCAGATTGCAGGGTGGCATGAACACTGAAGCTTTCTTT